A single sample is the source of the 6 T cell receptor beta chains below, sequenced in a study of blood T cell repertoires in COVID-19 (dated by TCRdb to 2019 to 2021). Preparation of the library involved the immunoSEQ multiplex PCR assay. TCRdb holds this immuneACCESS table with in-frame rearrangements only. Some clones are missing; in checked studies, unresolved V genes explain under half, and the rest has no known cause. The sample table holds fewer than 350,000 clones, of which nearly 90% were seen once. 9% to 9.5% of the sample lies in the top ten. The sequenced sample was peripheral blood. Source of these receptors: a man between 18 and 29 years old with active or convalescent COVID-19.

This chain uses TRBV4-1 with TRBJ2-1, with a weak D call TRBD1 (5 bases). CDR1 MGHRA and CDR2 YSYEKL come from the germline V gene. This CDR3 has 15 residues. V gave up 2 bases and J gave up 8 bases, with 16 bases separating them. The CDR3 DNA is TGCGCCAGCAGCCAACCGGGCCCCCAGGGCCATGAGCAGTTCTTC. Its protein product is CASSQPGPQGHEQFF.

The chain recombines TRBV12-3 or TRBV12-4 with TRBJ1-4, with D unclear. V dropped 3 bases and J dropped 10 bases, with 12 bases sitting between them. This CDR3 contains 13 residues. CDR3 in DNA: TGTGCCAGCAGTTTTAGCGGCGCGGTAAAACTGTTTTTT. As protein: CASSFSGAVKLFF.

The chain recombines TRBV5-8 with TRBJ1-5; TRBD1 might be the D (6 bases). V dropped 4 bases and J dropped 4 bases, with 9 bases sitting between them. CDR1 SGHTS and CDR2 YDEGEE come from the germline V gene. The CDR3 contains 13 residues. The CDR3 DNA sequence: TGTGCCAGCAGCGTTACAGGGAATCAGCCCCAGCATTTT. Its translation: CASSVTGNQPQHF.

This sequence joins TRBV27 and TRBJ1-1; D unclear. Germline CDR1 and CDR2: MNHEY and SMNVEV (reference sequence). V was cut by 4 bases and J by 1 base, with 10 bases left in between. The length of the CDR3 is 14 residues. CDR3 in DNA: TGTGCCAGCAGTTACCAGGATGGGAACACTGAAGCTTTCTTT. Residues: CASSYQDGNTEAFF.

The chain couples TRBV4-3 to TRBJ2-6, with D unclear. The V gene's germline CDR1 is LGHNA and CDR2 YSLEER. The CDR3 runs 19 residues. With 0 bases removed from V and 0 bases from J, the gap between germline ends came to 15 bases. The CDR3 region is CASSQEPTSWSSGANVLTF. The CDR3 region has the DNA TGCGCCAGCAGCCAAGAGCCCACGTCGTGGAGCTCTGGGGCCAACGTCCTGACTTTC.

The rearrangement uses TRBV7-2 and TRBJ1-1; possibly TRBD1 for D (6 bases). CDR1 is SGHTA and CDR2 is FQGNSA in the germline V gene. CDR3 length: 14 amino acids. V lost 2 bases and J 6 bases, leaving 13 bases between the germline ends. This chain's CDR3 is CASSLFYRVAEAFF. The CDR3 DNA reads TGTGCCAGCAGCTTATTCTACAGGGTCGCTGAAGCTTTCTTT.